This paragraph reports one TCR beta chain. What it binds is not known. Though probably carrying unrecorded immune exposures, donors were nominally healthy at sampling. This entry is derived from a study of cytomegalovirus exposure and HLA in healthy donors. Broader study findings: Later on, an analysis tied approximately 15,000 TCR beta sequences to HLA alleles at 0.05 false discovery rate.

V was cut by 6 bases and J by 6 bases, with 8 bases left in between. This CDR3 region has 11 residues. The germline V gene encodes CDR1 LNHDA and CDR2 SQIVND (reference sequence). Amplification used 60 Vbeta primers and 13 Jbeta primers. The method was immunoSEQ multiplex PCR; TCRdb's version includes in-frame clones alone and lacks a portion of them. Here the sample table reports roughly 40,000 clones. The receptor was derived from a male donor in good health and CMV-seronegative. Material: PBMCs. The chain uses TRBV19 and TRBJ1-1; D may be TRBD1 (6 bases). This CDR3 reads CASRWGPEAFF. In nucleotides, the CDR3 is TGTGCCAGTAGGTGGGGGCCTGAAGCTTTCTTT.